This T cell receptor beta chain was sequenced during a study of blood T cell repertoires in COVID-19. This CDR3 spans 16 amino acids. CDR1 MDHEN and CDR2 SYDVKM come from the germline V gene. Deletions cut 5 bases from V and 4 bases from J, with 18 bases between. Clones were read by immunoSEQ multiplex PCR, and TCRdb kept only the in-frame ones, dropping some. The data show roughly 90,000 clones, roughly 89% seen once. Sequenced sample: peripheral blood. This chain joins TRBV28 and TRBJ1-3; D is perhaps TRBD1 (5 bases). The sequence derives from an elderly woman with active COVID-19. The CDR3 region is CASSIGLRGKGNTIYF. CDR3 DNA sequence: TGTGCCAGCAGTATCGGACTCCGGGGGAAGGGAAACACCATATATTTT.